A single sample gave rise to the 20 T cell receptor beta chains below, sequenced in a study of shared clonotypes between healthy human individuals. Measured with immunoSEQ multiplex PCR; TCRdb has only the in-frame clones, and not every one. The sample gives 300,000 to 400,000 clones, around 70% of which show up once; 10% is in the top ten. Sequencing was done on a sample of memory CD4+ T cells sorted from blood. Indicated subset: CD45RA-negative fraction. All receptors derive from a man under 40 in good health.

The chain carries TRBV7-6 and TRBJ2-2, with a possible D match to TRBD2 (6 bases). This CDR3 contains 16 residues. V was shortened by 7 bases and J by 1 base, with 16 bases between the two germline ends. From germline, CDR1 is SGHVS and CDR2 FNYEAQ. CDR3 sequence: CASTKAGHLNTGELFF. CDR3 nucleotides: TGTGCCAGCACCAAGGCGGGGCATCTGAACACCGGGGAGCTGTTTTTT.

The V and J genes are TRBV18 and TRBJ2-2; D not resolved. V gave up 0 bases and J gave up 5 bases, with 10 bases separating them. Germline CDR1 and CDR2: KGHSH and LQKENI. The CDR3 runs 15 residues. The CDR3 reads CASSPPPLGTGELFF. DNA of the CDR3: TGTGCCAGCTCACCACCGCCCCTGGGGACCGGGGAGCTGTTTTTT.

A word on this clone: One end of the junction varies from germline; a read error may be responsible. V and J are TRBV7-2 and TRBJ2-1, with a tentative D call TRBD2 (5 bases). Germline values: CDR1 SGHTA, CDR2 FQGNSA. CDR3 length: 11 residues. CDR3 coding DNA: TGTGCCAGCAGCTCCGGACTGGGTTCGGTCTTC. It codes for CASSSGLGSVF.

This chain uses TRBV2 with TRBJ1-5, with D perhaps TRBD1 (5 bases). The CDR3 is made up of 16 amino acids. Germline V gene lookup returns CDR1 SNHLY and CDR2 FYNNEI. V was cut by 3 bases and J by 5 bases, with 17 bases left in between. The CDR3 sequence: CASSDGTLAAHQPQHF. As DNA, the CDR3 is TGTGCCAGCAGTGATGGGACCTTAGCGGCTCATCAGCCCCAGCATTTT.

This clone was counted once. Other DNA sequences in the sample encode the same CDR3. J is TRBJ2-7 and V is TRBV20-1, with D uncertain. Trimming stripped 3 bases from V and 4 bases from J, with 7 bases between. CDR1 is DFQATT and CDR2 is SNEGSKA in the germline V gene (reference sequence). The CDR3 length is 11 residues. The CDR3 is CSARGEYEQYF. The CDR3 bases are TGCAGTGCTAGGGGTGAATACGAGCAGTACTTC.

With respect to this clone: The junction shows a germline mismatch at one end, possibly a read error. This chain joins TRBV5-1 and TRBJ1-2; D is undetermined. Germline lookup yields CDR1 SGHRS and CDR2 YFSETQ. The CDR3 length is 13 residues. This CDR3 is CVSSKVARDGYTF. The CDR3 DNA sequence: TGCGTCAGCAGCAAAGTCGCTCGGGATGGCTACACCTTC.

This clone was counted a few times. The V gene is TRBV2, the J gene TRBJ2-5; the D gene is possibly TRBD2 (6 bases). V was clipped by 3 bases and J by 7 bases, with 12 bases between them. The CDR3 consists of 13 residues. Germline V gene sequence: CDR1 SNHLY, CDR2 FYNNEI. This CDR3 is CASSDGTEGTQYF. CDR3 nucleotide sequence: TGTGCCAGCAGTGACGGGACTGAGGGGACCCAGTACTTC.

V gene TRBV11-2 combines with J gene TRBJ2-1, with TRBD1 matching over 7 bases. From germline, CDR1 is SGHAT and CDR2 FQNNGV. The CDR3 has 16 residues. Losses at the gene ends were 1 base for V and 9 bases for J; bases not matched to a gene: 12. The CDR3 DNA is TGTGCCAGCAGCTTAGGAGGTGGGACAGCGGCATCTGAGCAGTTCTTC. Residues: CASSLGGGTAASEQFF.

This clone appeared many times. Other nucleotide sequences from this sample produce the same CDR3. The chain carries TRBV6-1 and TRBJ2-1, with TRBD2 matching 7 bases. The J segment lost 0 bases and the V segment lost 1 base, leaving 3 bases of the junction unmatched. This CDR3 has 16 amino acids. Germline values: CDR1 MNHNS, CDR2 SASEGT. CDR3 DNA sequence: TGTGCCAGCAGTGAAGTCGGGGGGAACTCCTACAATGAGCAGTTCTTC. It codes for CASSEVGGNSYNEQFF.

The chain carries TRBV6-1 and TRBJ2-5; 9 positions match TRBD2. The CDR3 loop spans 15 amino acids. V trimming: 1 base; J trimming: 4 bases; junction bases outside the gene matches: 4. CDR1 is MNHNS and CDR2 is SASEGT in the germline V gene. In DNA, the CDR3 is TGTGCCAGCAGTGAAGTGGGACTAGCATCAGAGACCCAGTACTTC. Protein product: CASSEVGLASETQYF.

The V and J genes are TRBV2 and TRBJ1-2, with 11 bases that match TRBD1. The CDR3 covers 16 residues. V lost 6 bases to trimming and J lost 4 bases; unmatched junction nucleotides: 10. Germline values: CDR1 SNHLY, CDR2 FYNNEI. The CDR3 nucleotides are TGTGCCAGCAGAGAGGACAGGGGGCTAGGGATCTATGGCTACACCTTC. It encodes CASREDRGLGIYGYTF.

This sequence joins TRBV5-1 and TRBJ1-4, with a tentative D call TRBD1 (5 bases). This CDR3 is built from 14 residues. CDR1 is SGHRS, CDR2 YFSETQ, per germline. Trimming stripped 2 bases from V and 8 bases from J, with 13 bases between. CDR3 nucleotide sequence: TGCGCCAGCAGCTTCCAGGGAAGCGGCGAAAAACTGTTTTTT. This codes for CASSFQGSGEKLFF.

The rearrangement links TRBV7-8 to TRBJ1-5; 11 bases map to TRBD1. CDR3 length: 16 residues. Per germline, CDR1 SGHVS and CDR2 FQNEAQ. The V gene end was trimmed by 5 bases and the J gene end by 2 bases; junction bases not matched to a gene: 5. This CDR3 reads CASSNRTGGRNQPQHF. DNA for the CDR3: TGTGCCAGCAGCAACCGGACAGGGGGCCGCAATCAGCCCCAGCATTTT.

The genes are TRBV5-1 and TRBJ1-4; D perhaps matches TRBD1 (5 bases). Trimming shortened V by 7 bases and J by 6 bases, and 16 bases separated the two germline ends. The V gene's germline CDR1 is SGHRS and CDR2 YFSETQ. The CDR3 length is 14 residues. CDR3 coding DNA: TGCGCCAGCGGCCCAGGCAGGGCGGATGAAAAACTGTTTTTT. Encoded protein: CASGPGRADEKLFF.

This clone appeared a single time. This sequence joins TRBV7-6 and TRBJ2-7; 7 bases map to TRBD1. The CDR3 has 16 amino acids. The J segment lost 0 bases and the V segment lost 4 bases, leaving 9 bases of the junction unmatched. The germline CDR1 and CDR2 sequences are SGHVS and FNYEAQ. CDR3 DNA sequence: TGTGCCAGCAGCTCTACAGGGGTCGGAACCTCCTACGAGCAGTACTTC. Encoded protein: CASSSTGVGTSYEQYF.

The table lists this clone with a count of one. The J gene is TRBJ1-3, the V gene TRBV18; D call uncertain. The germline CDR1 and CDR2 sequences are KGHSH and LQKENI. V was shortened by 6 bases and J by 8 bases, with 11 bases between the two germline ends. This CDR3 has 12 residues. The CDR3 sequence: CASSPAIHTIYF. The CDR3 DNA reads TGTGCCAGCTCCCCCGCCATCCACACCATATATTTT. Supplemented by reference TRBV18 and TRBJ1-3, the full variable domain reads NAGVMQNPRHLVRRRGQEARLRCSPMKGHSHVYWYRQLPEEGLKFMVYLQKENIIDESGMPKERFSAEFPKEGPSILRIQQVVRGDSAAYFCASSPAIHTIYFGEGSWLTVV.

V is TRBV7-2 and J is TRBJ2-7, with TRBD2 matching 10 bases. This CDR3 spans 14 amino acids. Losses at the gene ends were 5 bases for V and 5 bases for J; bases not matched to a gene: 6. CDR1 is SGHTA and CDR2 is FQGNSA in the germline V gene. As DNA, the CDR3 is TGTGCCAGCAGCATCAGCGGGAGGGTAAACGAGCAGTACTTC. Its protein is CASSISGRVNEQYF.

The chain couples TRBV6-1 to TRBJ2-5; unclear D gene. The CDR3 consists of 12 residues. Trimming cost V 5 bases and J 5 bases, with 9 bases left between them. The germline gives CDR1 MNHNS, CDR2 SASEGT. Here the CDR3 DNA reads TGTGCCAGCAGTCTGGACGGGGAGACCCAGTACTTC. Translation gives CASSLDGETQYF.

This clone was counted once. The rearrangement links TRBV11-2 to TRBJ2-2; a weak D match, TRBD1 (6 bases). The V end lost 5 bases, the J end lost 4 bases, and 17 bases lay between the germline ends. Germline V gene sequence: CDR1 SGHAT, CDR2 FQNNGV. The CDR3 is 16 residues long. CDR3 loop: CASSPHPRGGTGELFF. The CDR3 bases are TGTGCCAGCAGCCCGCACCCCAGAGGGGGCACCGGGGAGCTGTTTTTT.

This clone was seen ten or more times. The rearrangement joins TRBV19 to TRBJ2-3, with a tentative D call TRBD1 (6 bases). Trimming took off 6 bases at V and 2 bases at J, with 9 bases between the two ends. Germline values: CDR1 LNHDA, CDR2 SQIVND (reference sequence). The CDR3 is 13 amino acids. In DNA, the CDR3 is TGTGCCAGTAGGGACAGCCCCACAGATACGCAGTATTTT. Residues: CASRDSPTDTQYF.